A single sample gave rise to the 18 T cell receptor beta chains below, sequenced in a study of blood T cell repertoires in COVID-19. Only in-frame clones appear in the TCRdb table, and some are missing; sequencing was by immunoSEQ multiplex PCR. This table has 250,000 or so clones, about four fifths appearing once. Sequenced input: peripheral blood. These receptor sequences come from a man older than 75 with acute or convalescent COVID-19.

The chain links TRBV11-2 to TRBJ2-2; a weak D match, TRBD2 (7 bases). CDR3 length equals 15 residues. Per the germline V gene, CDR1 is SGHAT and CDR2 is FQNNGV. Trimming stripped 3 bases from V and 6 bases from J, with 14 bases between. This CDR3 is CASSFRGALPGELFF. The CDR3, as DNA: TGTGCCAGCAGCTTTCGGGGGGCGCTCCCCGGGGAGCTGTTTTTT.

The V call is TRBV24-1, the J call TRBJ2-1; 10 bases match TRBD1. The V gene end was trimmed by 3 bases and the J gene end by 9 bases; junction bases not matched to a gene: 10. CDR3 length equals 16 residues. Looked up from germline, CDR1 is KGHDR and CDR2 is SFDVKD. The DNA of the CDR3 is TGTGCCACCAGTGATCCCGTCGGGACAGGGGCGGGTGAGCAGTTCTTC. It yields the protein CATSDPVGTGAGEQFF.

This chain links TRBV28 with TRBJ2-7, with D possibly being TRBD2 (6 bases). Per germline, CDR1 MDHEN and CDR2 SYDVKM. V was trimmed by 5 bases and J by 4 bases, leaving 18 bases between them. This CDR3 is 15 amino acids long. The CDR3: CASSPSGTGVYEQYF. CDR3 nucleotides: TGTGCCAGCAGTCCCTCCGGGACGGGAGTTTACGAGCAGTACTTC.

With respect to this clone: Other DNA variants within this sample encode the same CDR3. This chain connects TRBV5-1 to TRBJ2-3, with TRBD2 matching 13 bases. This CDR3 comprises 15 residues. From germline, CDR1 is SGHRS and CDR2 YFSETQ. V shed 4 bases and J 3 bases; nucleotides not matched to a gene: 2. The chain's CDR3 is CASSLGLAGTDTQYF. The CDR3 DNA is TGCGCCAGCAGCCTGGGACTAGCGGGGACAGATACGCAGTATTTT.

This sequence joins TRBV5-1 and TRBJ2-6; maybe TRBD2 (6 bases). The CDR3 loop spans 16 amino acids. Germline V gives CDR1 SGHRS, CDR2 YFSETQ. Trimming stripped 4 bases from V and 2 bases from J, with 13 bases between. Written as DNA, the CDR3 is TGCGCCAGCAGCCCCCCCTGGGGGGCTGGGGCCAACGTCCTGACTTTC. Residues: CASSPPWGAGANVLTF.

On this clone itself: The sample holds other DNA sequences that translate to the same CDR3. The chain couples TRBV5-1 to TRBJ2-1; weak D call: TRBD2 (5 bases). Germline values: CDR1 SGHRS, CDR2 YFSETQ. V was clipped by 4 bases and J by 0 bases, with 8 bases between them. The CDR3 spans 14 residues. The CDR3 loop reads CASSPGSSYNEQFF. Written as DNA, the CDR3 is TGCGCCAGCAGCCCGGGGAGCTCCTACAATGAGCAGTTCTTC.

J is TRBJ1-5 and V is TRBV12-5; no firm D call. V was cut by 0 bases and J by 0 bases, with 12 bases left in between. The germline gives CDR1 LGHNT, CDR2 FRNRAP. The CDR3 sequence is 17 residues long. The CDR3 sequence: CASGLVLTEYSNQPQHF. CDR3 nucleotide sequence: TGTGCTAGTGGTTTGGTATTAACGGAGTATAGCAATCAGCCCCAGCATTTT.

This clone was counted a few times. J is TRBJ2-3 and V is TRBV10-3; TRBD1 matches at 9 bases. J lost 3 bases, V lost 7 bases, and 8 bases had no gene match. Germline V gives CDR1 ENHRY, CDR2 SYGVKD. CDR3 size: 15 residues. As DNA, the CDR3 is TGTGCCATCAACAGACAGGGGGGAGTTACAGATACGCAGTATTTT. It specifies CAINRQGGVTDTQYF.

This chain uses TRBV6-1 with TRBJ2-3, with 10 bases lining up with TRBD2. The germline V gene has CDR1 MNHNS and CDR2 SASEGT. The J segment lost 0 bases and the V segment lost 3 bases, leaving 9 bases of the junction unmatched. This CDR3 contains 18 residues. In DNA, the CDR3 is TGTGCCAGCAGTGATTCGCCTAGCGGGGGAGCTAGCACAGATACGCAGTATTTT. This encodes CASSDSPSGGASTDTQYF.

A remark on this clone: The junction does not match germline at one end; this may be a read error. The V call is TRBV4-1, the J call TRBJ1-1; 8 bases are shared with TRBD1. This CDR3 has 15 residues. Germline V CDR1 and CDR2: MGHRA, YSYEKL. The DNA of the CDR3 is TGCGCCAGCAGTCAAGTAGACAGGGGTAACACTGAAGCTTTCTTT. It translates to CASSQVDRGNTEAFF.

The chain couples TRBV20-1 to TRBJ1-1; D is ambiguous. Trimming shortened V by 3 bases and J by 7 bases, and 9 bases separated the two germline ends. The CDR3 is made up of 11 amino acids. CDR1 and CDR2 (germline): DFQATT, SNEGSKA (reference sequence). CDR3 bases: TGCAGTGCTAGTGATCAGAATGAAGCTTTCTTT. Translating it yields CSASDQNEAFF.

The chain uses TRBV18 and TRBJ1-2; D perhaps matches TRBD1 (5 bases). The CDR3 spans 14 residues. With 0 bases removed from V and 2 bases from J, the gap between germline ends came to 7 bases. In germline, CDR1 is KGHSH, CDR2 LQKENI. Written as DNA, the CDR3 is TGTGCCAGCTCACCACCGGGGGGAAACTATGGCTACACCTTC. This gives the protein CASSPPGGNYGYTF.

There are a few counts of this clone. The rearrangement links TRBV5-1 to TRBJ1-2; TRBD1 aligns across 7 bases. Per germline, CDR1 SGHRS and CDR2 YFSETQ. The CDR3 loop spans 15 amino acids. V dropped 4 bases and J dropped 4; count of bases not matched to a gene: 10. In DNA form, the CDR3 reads TGCGCCAGCAGCCCAACCCCCGGGACAGTCTATGGCTACACCTTC. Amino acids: CASSPTPGTVYGYTF.

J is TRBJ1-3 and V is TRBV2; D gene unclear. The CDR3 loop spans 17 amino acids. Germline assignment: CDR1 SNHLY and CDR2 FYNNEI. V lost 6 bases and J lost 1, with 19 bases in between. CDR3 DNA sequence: TGTGCCAGCAGCGCCCGTGCCCGCGGAGTATCTGGAAACACCATATATTTT. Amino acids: CASSARARGVSGNTIYF.

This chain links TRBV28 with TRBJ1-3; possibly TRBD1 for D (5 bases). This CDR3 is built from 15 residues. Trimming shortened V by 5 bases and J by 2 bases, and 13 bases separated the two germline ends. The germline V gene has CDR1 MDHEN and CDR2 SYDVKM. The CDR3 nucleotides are TGTGCCAGCAGTCTCGACTGGGGCCCTGGAAACACCATATATTTT. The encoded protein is CASSLDWGPGNTIYF.

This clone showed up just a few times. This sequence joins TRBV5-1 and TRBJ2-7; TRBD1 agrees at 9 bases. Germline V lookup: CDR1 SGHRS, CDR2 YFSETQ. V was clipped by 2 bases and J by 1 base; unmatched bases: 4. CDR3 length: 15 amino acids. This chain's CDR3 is CASSFTGQGSYEQYF. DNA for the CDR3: TGCGCCAGCAGCTTCACAGGACAGGGGTCCTACGAGCAGTACTTC.

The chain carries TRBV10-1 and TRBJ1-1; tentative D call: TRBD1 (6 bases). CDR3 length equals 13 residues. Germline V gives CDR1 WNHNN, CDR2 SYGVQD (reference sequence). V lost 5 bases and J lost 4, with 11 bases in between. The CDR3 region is CASSFAGVTEAFF. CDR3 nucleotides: TGCGCCAGCAGTTTCGCAGGGGTCACTGAAGCTTTCTTT.

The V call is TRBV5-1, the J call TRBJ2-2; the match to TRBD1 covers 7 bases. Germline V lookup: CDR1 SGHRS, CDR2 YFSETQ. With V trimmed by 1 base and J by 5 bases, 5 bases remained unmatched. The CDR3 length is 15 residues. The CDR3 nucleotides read TGCGCCAGCAGCTTGAGACAGGGAGAGACCGGGGAGCTGTTTTTT. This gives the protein CASSLRQGETGELFF.